The present TCR beta chain was sequenced within a study of OX40 agonist ivuxolimab in advanced cancers. About the full investigation: Ivuxolimab was an agonistic, fully human IgG2 monoclonal antibody directed against OX40 (CD134), a costimulatory receptor. Intravenous ivuxolimab was administered to patients every 2 weeks at six dose levels: 0.01, 0.1, 0.3, 1.5, 3 and 10 mg/kg. Of the approximately 50 dose-escalation patients, hepatocellular carcinoma was present in 19, melanoma in around 15, renal cell carcinoma in 9 and head and neck cancer in 9. In the dose-escalation cohort, 70% to 85% of patients were male, and the mean age was approximately 60 years with a range of roughly 20 to 80. Patients were allowed to have had prior anti-PD-1, anti-PD-L1 or anti-CTLA-4 therapy, and around 41% of the dose-escalation patients had previously received checkpoint inhibitors. Partial responses occurred in three dose-escalation patients, of whom one had hepatocellular carcinoma and two had cutaneous melanoma. The point of sequencing TCRbeta in the periphery was to test whether ivuxolimab changed TCR sequence diversity and drove clonal T-cell expansion. The paper reports the monotherapy dose-escalation portion (N ≈ 50 patients) of the phase I ivuxolimab trial. Findings and caveats that apply to the study as a whole: At doses from 0.1 to 3.0 mg/kg, clonal expansion was seen in both CD4+ and CD8+ blood T cells between baseline and week 6. Low levels of normalized T-cell clonal expansion were also seen in some nonresponding patients. In partial responders in the 0.1-3.0 mg/kg groups, normalized peripheral clonal expansion was found to be among the lowest, especially among CD8+ T cells. Antigen specificity was not determined for the clonally expanded peripheral T cells. After ivuxolimab, more expanded clones were found on average in CD8+ T cells than in CD4+ T cells.

This clone is a singleton in its sample. Its cognate antigen has yet to be identified. Base qualities are not recorded, but no much larger clone differs from it by a single base. Patients with a history of autoimmune disease or receiving systemic immunosuppression were excluded from the trial. In every dose cohort, peripheral blood was drawn for TCR sequencing at baseline, cycle 4 day 1, and cycle 7 day 1. The samples were drawn from a first-in-human, open-label, multicenter phase I dose-escalation trial of ivuxolimab. Adults with locally advanced or metastatic melanoma, renal cell carcinoma, hepatocellular carcinoma or head and neck squamous cell carcinoma were enrolled in the trial. Before TCR sequencing, CD4+ T cells and CD8+ T cells were sorted from peripheral blood as separate populations. Per the germline V gene (reference sequence), MNHNY is the CDR1 and SVGAGI is the CDR2. V drops 6 bases and J drops 4 bases, leaving 16 bases in between. From cysteine to phenylalanine, the CDR3 is 14 amino acids long. Only the CDR3 DNA stays, 42 bases, in frame from base 1.

Genomic DNA was extracted from sorted cells for sequencing of the TCRbeta CDR3 region. The immunoSEQ Assay was used for sequencing of TCRbeta CDR3 regions. TCRdb stores this immuneACCESS table with in-frame sequences only. Part of the clones is absent; in the studies checked, under half of the shortfall reflects unresolved V genes, and no reason is known for the rest. This sample is represented by 80,000 to 85,000 clones; 70% to 90% of them were singletons. The ten top clones hold 6.5% of the sample. The chain is made from TRBV6-6 and TRBJ2-7, with the D gene call left open. This TCR was sampled from an adult with an advanced solid tumor such as melanoma, head and neck, liver or kidney cancer. The sample was CD4+ or CD8+ T cells sorted from blood, taken in a trial of the OX40 agonist ivuxolimab. The CDR3 here reads CASRDQSRFYEQYF. The DNA sequence follows: TGTGCCAGCAGGGATCAATCCCGCTTTTACGAGCAGTACTTC.